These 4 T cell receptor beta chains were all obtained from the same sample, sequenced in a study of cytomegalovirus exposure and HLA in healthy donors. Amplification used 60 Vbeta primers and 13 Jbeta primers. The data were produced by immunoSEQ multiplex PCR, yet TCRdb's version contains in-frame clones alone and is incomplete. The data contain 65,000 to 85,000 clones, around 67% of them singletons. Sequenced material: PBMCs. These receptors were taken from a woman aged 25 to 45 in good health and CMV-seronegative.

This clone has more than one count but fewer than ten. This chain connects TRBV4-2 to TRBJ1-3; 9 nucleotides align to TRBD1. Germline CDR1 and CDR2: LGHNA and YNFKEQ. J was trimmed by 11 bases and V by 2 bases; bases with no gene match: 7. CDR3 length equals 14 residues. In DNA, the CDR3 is TGTGCCAGCAGCCAACAGGACAGGGGACGGGCCATATATTTT. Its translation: CASSQQDRGRAIYF.

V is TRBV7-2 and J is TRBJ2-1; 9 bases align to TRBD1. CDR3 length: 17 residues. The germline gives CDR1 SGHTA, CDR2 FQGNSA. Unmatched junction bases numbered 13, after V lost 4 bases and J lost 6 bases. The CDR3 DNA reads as TGTGCCAGCAGCTCCTACCTACACGGGACAGGGATCAATGAGCAGTTCTTC. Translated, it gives CASSSYLHGTGINEQFF.

The CDR3 spells CASSWALGRPGNTIYF. As DNA, the CDR3 is TGTGCCAGCAGCTGGGCGTTAGGGAGGCCTGGAAACACCATATATTTT. This sequence joins TRBV11-1 and TRBJ1-3; D is uncertain. CDR3 length equals 16 residues. Trimming shortened V by 4 bases and J by 2 bases, and 15 bases separated the two germline ends. CDR1 and CDR2 (germline): SGHAT, FQDESV (reference sequence). The full variable domain, with the rest looked up from reference TRBV11-1 and TRBJ1-3, is EAEVAQSPRYKITEKSQAVAFWCDPISGHATLYWYRQILGQGPELLVQFQDESVVDDSQLPKDRFSAERLKGVDSTLKIQPAELGDSAMYLCASSWALGRPGNTIYFGEGSWLTVV.

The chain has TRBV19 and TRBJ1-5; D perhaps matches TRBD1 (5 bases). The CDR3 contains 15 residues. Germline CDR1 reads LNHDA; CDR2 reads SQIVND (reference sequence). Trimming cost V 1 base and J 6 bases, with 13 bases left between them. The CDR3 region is CASSIVSQGGQPQHF. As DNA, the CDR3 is TGTGCCAGTAGTATAGTTTCGCAGGGCGGTCAGCCCCAGCATTTT.